This entry is about one T cell receptor beta chain. Antigen unknown. Here immunoSEQ multiplex PCR was the method, and the copy in TCRdb shows in-frame clones only, minus some. The table shows some 2,100,000 clones, with 90% to 97% occurring only once. The data originate from a study of shared clonotypes between healthy human individuals. Overall study context: The donors, two women and a few men, were aged 18 to 49. CD4 naive cells filled three plates per donor, CD4 memory three, CD8 naive two and CD8 memory one.

Findings of the study overall: Estimated richness values were generally larger in naive subsets than in memory subsets. Roughly 4.6% of naive CD4 clonotypes were common to a handful of donors.

The ends lost 6 bases at V and 3 bases at J; junction bases unmatched: 21. The germline gives CDR1 MDHEN, CDR2 SYDVKM. The CDR3 has 19 amino acids. This chain joins TRBV28 and TRBJ2-7; the match to TRBD1 covers 9 bases. The source of this sequence is a man aged 18 to 29 in good health. Specimen: naive CD4+ T cells sorted from blood. Subset defined: CD45RA+ positively selected. DNA of the CDR3: TGTGCCAGCAGCCGTCCGGGACAGGGACTAATTCGGGCCGGCTACGAGCAGTACTTC. Amino acids: CASSRPGQGLIRAGYEQYF.